The rows below give T cell receptor beta chains drawn from one sample of a study of memory CD4+ T cells and cytomegalovirus serostatus. Sequenced by immunoSEQ multiplex PCR; TCRdb stores in-frame clones only, minus some. Among 25,000 to 30,000 clones listed, around 76% were seen once. Sequencing was carried out using memory CD4+ T cells from blood. These receptors were taken from an adult in good health and CMV-seronegative. Both conserved end residues are part of each CDR3. The D gene is left open where the match is weak. Size values are once, few and many counts, or a class for expanded clones, and some rows have none.

D gene	clone size	V gene	J gene	CDR3 protein	CDR3 DNA
-	few	TRBV7-2	TRBJ1-4	CASSHEIGGAQGKKLFF	TGTGCCAGCAGCCATGAAATAGGGGGGGCGCAAGGGAAAAAACTGTTTTTT
-	few	TRBV7-3	TRBJ1-1	CASSQGGNTEAFF	TGTGCCAGCAGTCAAGGCGGGAACACTGAAGCTTTCTTT
-	few	TRBV9	TRBJ1-5	CASGAGSPDRPQHF	TGTGCCAGCGGCGCGGGCAGCCCAGATCGGCCCCAGCATTTT
-	-	TRBV2	TRBJ2-7	CASKQDRSTYEQYF	TGTGCCAGCAAACAGGACAGATCTACCTACGAGCAGTACTTC
TRBD2	-	TRBV19	TRBJ2-5	CASSTASGNQETQYF	TGTGCCAGTAGTACGGCTAGCGGAAACCAAGAGACCCAGTACTTC
-	-	TRBV5-8	TRBJ2-5	CASSLGRTFQETQYF	TGTGCCAGCAGCCTAGGACGTACTTTCCAAGAGACCCAGTACTTC
-	-	TRBV7-8	TRBJ2-7	CASSLRDGYEQYF	TGTGCCAGCAGCTTACGGGACGGCTACGAGCAGTACTTC
TRBD1	few	TRBV29-1	TRBJ1-1	CSVVVQGASEAFF	TGCAGCGTTGTGGTACAGGGGGCGTCTGAAGCTTTCTTT
-	medium-sized	TRBV18	TRBJ1-1	CASSPLQEGTEAFF	TGTGCCAGCTCACCTCTCCAAGAGGGCACTGAAGCTTTCTTT
-	few	TRBV28	TRBJ1-1	CASTWGTKGTEAFF	TGTGCCAGCACCTGGGGCACCAAAGGGACTGAAGCTTTCTTT